This TCR beta chain stems from a study of blood T cell repertoires in COVID-19. Study information: Samples representing acute and convalescent COVID-19 were sourced from the United States, Italy and Spain. From T cells, B-cell-depleted T cells, or PBMCs came the material, which was cDNA or gDNA.

The CDR3 consists of 16 residues. Trimming removed 6 bases from V and 2 bases from J; junction bases left unmatched: 4. Per the germline V gene, CDR1 is ENHRY and CDR2 is SYGVKD. Original processing methods: Reference gene primer amplification gave nucleated cell count estimates. Libraries were prepared by immunoSEQ multiplex PCR; TCRdb keeps only in-frame clonotypes and omits some of them. V and J calls and clone size are given by that table; D and trimming were obtained from the DNA. The repertoire holds about 240,000 clones, with around 88% as singletons. Material for sequencing was PBMCs or T cells enriched from blood (not recorded which). The chain is built from TRBV10-3 and TRBJ2-2, with 12 positions matching TRBD2. This clonotype was sampled from a woman aged 40 to 50 with acute COVID-19. In nucleotides, the CDR3 is TGTGCCATCAGCCGGACTAGCGGGGATAACACCGGGGAGCTGTTTTTT. Its protein product is CAISRTSGDNTGELFF.